Listed below are T cell receptor beta chains from one sample, sequenced in a study of monozygotic twins with inflammatory bowel disease. TCRdb reworked the 5' RACE reads into one entry per CDR3 protein, no DNA. The table lists about 450,000 distinct CDR3 sequences, with about 2.2% in the top ten. The specimen was blood. All receptors derive from a human donor with ulcerative colitis or Crohn's disease, or a healthy co-twin of an affected twin (not recorded which). The CDR3 runs from the conserved cysteine through the conserved F or W. Fields, in order: J gene, V gene, CDR3 protein.

TRBJ2-5 TRBV4-1 CASSQAWTGSGETQYF
TRBJ2-1 TRBV5-1 CASSPTGGSYNEQFF
TRBJ2-5 TRBV18 CASSGLAGETQYF
TRBJ2-2 TRBV15 CATSRDYGTQNTGELFF
TRBJ2-1 TRBV30 CAWSLGQGNESRFF
TRBJ1-3 TRBV7-2 CASSLEGRNTIYF
TRBJ2-7 TRBV12-3/TRBV12-4 CASSQRQGYSYEQYF
TRBJ2-5 TRBV20-1 CSACQPGAGKETQYF
TRBJ1-2 TRBV5-1 CASSVDRASYGYTF
TRBJ1-1 TRBV29-1 CSAPEGGTNTEAFF
TRBJ1-6 TRBV20-1 CSARVPFPREGGGSPLHF
TRBJ1-4 TRBV5-1 CASRSGTDEKLFF
TRBJ1-1 TRBV6-5 CASSYSIRGNTEAFF
TRBJ2-7 TRBV10-3 CAISERQGDEQYF
TRBJ2-1 TRBV18 CASSPLVSGGYNEQFF
TRBJ2-1 TRBV7-1 CASSSQKSQQGPSSYNEQFF
TRBJ1-1 TRBV2 CASTRVGAEAFF
TRBJ2-1 TRBV10-3 CAISESMTSGKSPPYNEQFF
TRBJ1-2 TRBV12-3/TRBV12-4 CASSSGPQGLGANYGYTF
TRBJ2-3 TRBV20-1 CSAREVANTDTQYF
TRBJ2-1 TRBV5-1 CASSFQQGVNEQFF
TRBJ2-7 TRBV28 CASTTATGTISYEQYF
TRBJ1-2 TRBV28 CASSLRGFFYGYTF
TRBJ2-3 TRBV5-1 CASSGAASGNTDTQYF
TRBJ1-1 TRBV18 CASSSDSGLEAFF
TRBJ1-2 TRBV20-1 CSAPGANYGYTF
TRBJ2-5 TRBV7-9 CASSVQGARETQYF
TRBJ2-1 TRBV7-8 CASSLEGVQFF
TRBJ2-1 TRBV5-1 CASSPSGLADNEQFF
TRBJ2-7 TRBV5-1 CASSGSGTSVSYEQYF
TRBJ1-2 TRBV3-1 CASSQDAGISYGYTF
TRBJ2-5 TRBV19 CASRALGVGAGETQYF
TRBJ1-5 TRBV12-3/TRBV12-4 CASSFLGGFIQPQHF
TRBJ1-2 TRBV5-1 CASSVTPWQGDGYGYTF
TRBJ2-1 TRBV12-3/TRBV12-4 CASSLATYEQFF
TRBJ2-7 TRBV6-5 CASSYSPHVEQYF
TRBJ2-1 TRBV7-6 CASSPGPISPYNEQFF
TRBJ1-4 TRBV11-2 CASSLRDRPTNEKLFF
TRBJ1-2 TRBV15 CATSRGGAEPYTF
TRBJ2-5 TRBV29-1 CSVVPGDPQETQYF
TRBJ2-2 TRBV4-1 CASSQGNRALTGELFF
TRBJ1-2 TRBV7-9 CASSSGSNHYGYTF
TRBJ1-5 TRBV5-1 CASSFGQGDQPQHF
TRBJ2-5 TRBV25-1 CASSAPTGQETQYF
TRBJ1-1 TRBV6-5 CASSYQSPANTEAFF
TRBJ2-6 TRBV20-1 CSVYEVPGANVLTF
TRBJ2-1 TRBV3-1 CASSQPGTSPTEQFF
TRBJ1-5 TRBV30 CAWSGTIGGYSNQPQHF
TRBJ2-3 TRBV6-2/TRBV6-3 CASSFRTSGERDTQYF
TRBJ1-6 TRBV6-1 CASSDTPEIYNSPLHF
TRBJ1-3 TRBV19 CASIGSGAPPFSGNTIYF
TRBJ2-3 TRBV27 CASRTGGRLSTDTQYF
TRBJ2-5 TRBV18 CASSPPGQQETQYF
TRBJ1-5 TRBV18 CASSLNGVDQPQHF
TRBJ2-7 TRBV6-1 CASSEARWGSF
TRBJ1-1 TRBV30 CAWSIRWTGVNAEAFF